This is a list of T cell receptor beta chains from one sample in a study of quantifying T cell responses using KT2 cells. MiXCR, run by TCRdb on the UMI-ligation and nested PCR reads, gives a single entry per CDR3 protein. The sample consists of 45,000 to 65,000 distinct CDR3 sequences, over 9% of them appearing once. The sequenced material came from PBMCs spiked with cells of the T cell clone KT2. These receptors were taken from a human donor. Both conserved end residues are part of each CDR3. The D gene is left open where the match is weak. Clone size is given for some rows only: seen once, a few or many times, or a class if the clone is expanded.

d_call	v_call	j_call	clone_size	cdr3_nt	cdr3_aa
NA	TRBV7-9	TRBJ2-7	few	TGTGCCAGCAGCTTAGGTTGGGGCGGAGACAACTACGAGCAGTACTTC	CASSLGWGGDNYEQYF
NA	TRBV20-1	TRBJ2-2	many	TGCAGTGCTAGAGCGGGGGTGAACACCGGGGAGCTGTTTTTT	CSARAGVNTGELFF
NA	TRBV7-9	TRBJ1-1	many	TGTGCCAGCAGCTTAGCAGGGGACACTGAAGCTTTCTTT	CASSLAGDTEAFF
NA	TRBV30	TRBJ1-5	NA	TGTGCCTGGGGTTTAAAGGGGCGAGATCAGCCCCAGCATTTT	CAWGLKGRDQPQHF
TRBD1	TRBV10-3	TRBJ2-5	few	TGTGCCACCGCTAACCCACCGGGACAGGGGGCGCGAAGGGAGACCCAGTACTTC	CATANPPGQGARRETQYF
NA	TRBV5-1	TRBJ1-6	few	TGCGCCAGCAGCTTAAAGGGTCCAAATTCACCCCTCCACTTT	CASSLKGPNSPLHF
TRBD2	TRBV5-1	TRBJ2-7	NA	TGCGCCAGCAGCTTAACCTCACGAAGCGGGGGGCTCTCCTACGAGCAGTACTTC	CASSLTSRSGGLSYEQYF
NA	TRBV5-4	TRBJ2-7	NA	TGTGCCAGCAGCTTGTCAGGGAGCTCCTACGAGCAGTACTTC	CASSLSGSSYEQYF
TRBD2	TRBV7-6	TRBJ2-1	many	TGTGCCAGCAGCTTCCGCGGGAGGGCAAGTGTAAATGAGCAGTTCTTC	CASSFRGRASVNEQFF
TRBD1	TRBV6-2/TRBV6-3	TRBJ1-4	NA	TGTGCCAGCAGTTACTCGACAGGGTTTCGTGAAAAACTGTTTTTT	CASSYSTGFREKLFF
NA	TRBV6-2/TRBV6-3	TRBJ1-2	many	TGTGCCAGCGAAAGGCTCCCAAGGCTTGAGGGCTACACCTTC	CASERLPRLEGYTF
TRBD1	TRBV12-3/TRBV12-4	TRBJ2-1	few	TGTGCCAGCAGTCTAACCGGGACAGGCCTTTACAATGAGCAGTTCTTC	CASSLTGTGLYNEQFF
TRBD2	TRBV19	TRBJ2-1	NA	TGTGCCAGTAGACGCGGGGGACCCTCCTACAATGAGCAGTTCTTC	CASRRGGPSYNEQFF
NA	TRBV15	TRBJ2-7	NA	TGTGCCACCAGCAGCAGGGTTTCCTACGAGCAGTACTTC	CATSSRVSYEQYF
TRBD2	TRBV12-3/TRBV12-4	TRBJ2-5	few	TGTGCCAGCAGCCCCCCCCAGGGACTAGGAGAGACCCAGTACTTC	CASSPPQGLGETQYF
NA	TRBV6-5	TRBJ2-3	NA	TGTGCCAGCAGTTATAGGGCAGGGTATCAGAATACGCAGTATTTT	CASSYRAGYQNTQYF
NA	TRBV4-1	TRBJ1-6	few	TGCGCCAGCAGCCAAGGGGCAGCGAAAGGTCTTGATTCACCCCTCCACTTT	CASSQGAAKGLDSPLHF
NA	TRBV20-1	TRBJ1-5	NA	TGCAGTGCTAGAGCGCTAAACCAGGGGAGAGTTGATCAGCCCCAGCATTTT	CSARALNQGRVDQPQHF
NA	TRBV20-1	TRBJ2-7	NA	TGCAGTGCCACCCTGGGAGCGGATCGACGGGACGAGCAGTACTTC	CSATLGADRRDEQYF
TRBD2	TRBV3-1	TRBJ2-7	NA	TGTGCCAGCAGCCGACGACTAGCGGGGAGAATGCACGAGCAGTACTTC	CASSRRLAGRMHEQYF
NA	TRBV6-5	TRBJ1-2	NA	TGTGCCAGCAGTTACGTCGGGGGACCTAACTATGGCTACACCTTC	CASSYVGGPNYGYTF
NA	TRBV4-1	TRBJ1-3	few	TGCGCCAGCAGCCACCCCGGACGAGACACCATATATTTT	CASSHPGRDTIYF
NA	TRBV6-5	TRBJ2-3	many	TGTGCCAGCAGTTACTCGAATTACCTGGGAGCGCAGTATTTT	CASSYSNYLGAQYF
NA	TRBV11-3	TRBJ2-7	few	TGTGCCAGCAGCTCCAGGGATCAGGAACGCGAGCAGTACTTC	CASSSRDQEREQYF
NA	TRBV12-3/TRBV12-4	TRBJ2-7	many	TGTGCCAGCATGGGCTACGAGCAGTACTTC	CASMGYEQYF
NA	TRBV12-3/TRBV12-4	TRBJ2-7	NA	TGTGCCAGCAGTTTAGCCCGCTCCTACGAGCAGTACTTC	CASSLARSYEQYF
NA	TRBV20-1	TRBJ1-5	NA	TGCAGTGCTAGGCCGCAGGGTTTTTGGAGCAATCAGCCCCAGCATTTT	CSARPQGFWSNQPQHF
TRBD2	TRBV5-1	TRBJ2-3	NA	TGCGCCAGCAGATCTAGCGGGAGTTCAAATACGCAGTATTTT	CASRSSGSSNTQYF
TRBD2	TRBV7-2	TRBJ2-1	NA	TGTGCCAGCAAAGGGAGTAGCGGGGTGCATAATGAGCAGTTCTTC	CASKGSSGVHNEQFF
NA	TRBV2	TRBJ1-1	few	TGTGCCAGCACCATAAGGCGCCAAACTGAAGCTTTCTTT	CASTIRRQTEAFF
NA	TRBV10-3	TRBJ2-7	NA	TGTGCCATCAGAGAAGAGACAGGTATCACCTACGAGCAGTACTTC	CAIREETGITYEQYF
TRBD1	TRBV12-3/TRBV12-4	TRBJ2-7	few	TGTGCCAGCAGTTTAGGACAGGGGGCTTTTGACGAGCAGTACTTC	CASSLGQGAFDEQYF
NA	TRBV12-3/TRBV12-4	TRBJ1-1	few	TGCGTCAGCAGGGATGGGCCTGAAGCTTTCTTT	CVSRDGPEAFF
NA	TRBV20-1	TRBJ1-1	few	TGCAGTGCGACGACTGACGTTGGAACTGAAGCTTTCTTT	CSATTDVGTEAFF
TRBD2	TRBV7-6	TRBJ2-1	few	TGTGCCAGCAGCGCGGGACTATACAATGAGCAGTTCTTC	CASSAGLYNEQFF
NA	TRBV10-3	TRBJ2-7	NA	TGTGCCATCAGTACCCGACAGCTGAGCTCCTACGAGCAGTACTTC	CAISTRQLSSYEQYF
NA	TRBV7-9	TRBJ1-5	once	TGTGCCAGCAGCCCAAGCCACAATCAGCCCCAGCATTTT	CASSPSHNQPQHF
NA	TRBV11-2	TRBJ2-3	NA	TGTGCCAGCAGCTTAGCCCAGCGGAACACAGATACGCAGTATTTT	CASSLAQRNTDTQYF
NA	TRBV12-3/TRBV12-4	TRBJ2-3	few	TGTGCCAGCAGCCCTCTGGTTGGCAGTAGCACAGATACGCAGTATTTT	CASSPLVGSSTDTQYF
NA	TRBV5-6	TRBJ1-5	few	TGTGCCAGCAGCCTTGCCGGAGGGAGCAATCAGCCCCAGCATTTT	CASSLAGGSNQPQHF
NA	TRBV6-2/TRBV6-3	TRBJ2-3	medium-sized	TGTGCCAGCAGTTACGGGGAAACAGATACGCAGTATTTT	CASSYGETDTQYF
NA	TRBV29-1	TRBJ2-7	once	TGCAGCGGGGCTAGCGACTCTTCCTACGAGCAGTACTTC	CSGASDSSYEQYF
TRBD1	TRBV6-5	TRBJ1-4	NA	TGTGCCAGCGGACCCGGGACAGGGAATAATGAAAAACTGTTTTTT	CASGPGTGNNEKLFF
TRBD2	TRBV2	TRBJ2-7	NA	TGTGCCAGCGCGGAGGGCGGCGGGGGGGCCTACGAGCAGTACTTC	CASAEGGGGAYEQYF
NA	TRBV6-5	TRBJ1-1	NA	TGTGCCAGCAGTCGGACAGCGAACACTGAAGCTTTCTTT	CASSRTANTEAFF
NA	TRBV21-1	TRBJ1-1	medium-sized	TGTGCCAGCAGCAACCCCACCTGGGCTGAAGCTTTCTTT	CASSNPTWAEAFF